These 28 T cell receptor beta chains share one sample of origin, sequenced in a study of T cell responses to AZD1222 COVID-19 vaccine. Profiling relied on immunoSEQ multiplex PCR, and the TCRdb table lists in-frame clones only, not all of them. The table shows roughly 150,000 clones, with over 80% occurring only once. This specimen was peripheral blood, taken 28 days after the second AZD1222 dose. These receptors came from an adult who received the AZD1222 COVID-19 vaccine.

The V gene is TRBV18, the J gene TRBJ2-1; perhaps TRBD1 as D (6 bases). Germline CDR1 is KGHSH and CDR2 is LQKENI. The CDR3 is 16 residues long. Trimming took off 0 bases at V and 4 bases at J, with 13 bases between the two ends. The CDR3 spells CASSPPRRGSYNEQFF. The DNA of the CDR3 is TGTGCCAGCTCACCACCTAGAAGGGGGAGTTACAATGAGCAGTTCTTC. Based on the CDR3 plus reference TRBV18 and TRBJ2-1, the full variable domain is NAGVMQNPRHLVRRRGQEARLRCSPMKGHSHVYWYRQLPEEGLKFMVYLQKENIIDESGMPKERFSAEFPKEGPSILRIQQVVRGDSAAYFCASSPPRRGSYNEQFFGPGTRLTVL.

The chain is built from TRBV12-3 or TRBV12-4 and TRBJ1-6; D remains ambiguous. V lost 5 bases and J 9 bases, leaving 11 bases between the germline ends. The CDR3 spans 13 residues. The CDR3 nucleotides read TGTGCCAGCAGTCTCTTTGGGATTTCACCCCTCCACTTT. Translating it yields CASSLFGISPLHF.

This clone was seen more than once but under ten times. V gene TRBV12-3 or TRBV12-4 combines with J gene TRBJ2-3; D call uncertain. Trimming stripped 3 bases from V and 0 bases from J, with 1 base between. This CDR3 is 12 amino acids long. The CDR3 DNA follows: TGTGCCAGCAGTTTTAGCACAGATACGCAGTATTTT. This codes for CASSFSTDTQYF.

The rearrangement links TRBV7-9 to TRBJ2-3, with D possibly matching TRBD2 (6 bases). Per germline, CDR1 SEHNR and CDR2 FQNEAQ (reference sequence). Deletions cut 4 bases from V and 7 bases from J, with 15 bases between. The CDR3 spans 14 residues. CDR3 in amino acids: CASSSAGGMHTQYF. The CDR3 DNA sequence: TGTGCCAGCAGCTCGGCCGGGGGAATGCATACGCAGTATTTT. Using reference TRBV7-9 and TRBJ2-3 for the parts outside the CDR3, the full variable domain is DTGVSQNPRHKITKRGQNVTFRCDPISEHNRLYWYRQTLGQGPEFLTYFQNEAQLEKSRLLSDRFSAERPKGSFSTLEIQRTEQGDSAMYLCASSSAGGMHTQYFGPGTRLTVL.

This clone was counted once. This sequence joins TRBV6-8 and TRBJ2-2, with D hard to call. Germline V gene lookup returns CDR1 MNHGY and CDR2 SAAAGT. Trimming removed 2 bases from V and 4 bases from J, with 11 bases in between. The CDR3 length is 15 residues. The CDR3 DNA sequence: TGTGCCAGCAGTTACGCGGAACCCCCCACCGGGGAGCTGTTTTTT. This sequence encodes CASSYAEPPTGELFF.

J is TRBJ2-4 and V is TRBV12-3 or TRBV12-4, with no clear D. This CDR3 has 13 residues. Trimming took off 2 bases at V and 0 bases at J, with 2 bases between the two ends. The CDR3 spells CASSLLAKNIQYF. The DNA of the CDR3 is TGTGCCAGCAGTTTATTAGCCAAAAACATTCAGTACTTC.

This chain links TRBV2 with TRBJ1-1; no clear D gene. V lost 4 bases and J lost 10, with 16 bases in between. The germline V gene has CDR1 SNHLY and CDR2 FYNNEI. The CDR3 runs 13 residues. CDR3 sequence reads: CASSGGGSDVAFF. The DNA of the CDR3 is TGTGCCAGCAGTGGGGGAGGGTCCGACGTAGCTTTCTTT.

The V and J genes are TRBV12-3 or TRBV12-4 and TRBJ2-1; no reliable D call. The CDR3 runs 11 residues. V lost 6 bases and J lost 7, with 7 bases in between. The CDR3 DNA reads TGTGCCAGCAGCACAGTAAATGAGCAGTTCTTC. Protein sequence: CASSTVNEQFF.

The chain carries TRBV2 and TRBJ1-5, with unresolved D. CDR3 length equals 13 residues. With 6 bases removed from V and 0 bases from J, the gap between germline ends came to 6 bases. In germline, CDR1 is SNHLY, CDR2 FYNNEI. The CDR3 region has the DNA TGTGCCAGCAGAGCGAATAGCAATCAGCCCCAGCATTTT. It encodes CASRANSNQPQHF.

The rearrangement links TRBV6-2 or TRBV6-3 to TRBJ1-6; 7 nucleotides agree with TRBD1. V gave up 6 bases and J gave up 13 bases; unmatched junction bases: 18. Looked up from germline, CDR1 is MNHEY and CDR2 is SVGEGT. This CDR3 spans 16 amino acids. Here the CDR3 DNA reads TGTGCCAGCAGCCAAGGTAAGGGACAGCAAGGTGCGCCCCTCCACTTT. Translation: CASSQGKGQQGAPLHF.

The chain has TRBV6-1 and TRBJ1-1, with D hard to call. V gave up 5 bases and J gave up 0 bases, with 7 bases separating them. The CDR3 sequence is 13 residues long. Germline V gives CDR1 MNHNS, CDR2 SASEGT. The CDR3: CASSPGVNTEAFF. The CDR3 DNA sequence: TGTGCCAGCAGTCCCGGAGTGAACACTGAAGCTTTCTTT.

Concerning this clone itself: Relative to the germline gene, one junction end is altered; a read error may explain this. The rearrangement links TRBV7-7 to TRBJ2-5; the match to TRBD2 covers 9 bases. The CDR3 has 14 amino acids. CDR1 SSHAT and CDR2 FNYEAQ come from the germline V gene (reference sequence). As DNA, the CDR3 is TGTGCTAGCAGCCCAGCGGGGGGACAAGAGACCCAGTACTTC. Translating it yields CASSPAGGQETQYF. Based on the CDR3 plus reference TRBV7-7 and TRBJ2-5, the full variable domain is GAGVSQSPRYKVTKRGQDVTLRCDPISSHATLYWYQQALGQGPEFLTYFNYEAQPDKSGLPSDRFSAERPEGSISTLTIQRTEQRDSAMYRCASSPAGGQETQYFGPGTRLLVL.

V and J are TRBV10-1 and TRBJ2-5; the D call may be TRBD1 or TRBD2 (5 bases each). The CDR3 is 19 residues long. Germline loops: CDR1 WNHNN, CDR2 SYGVQD (reference sequence). Deletions cut 3 bases from V and 5 bases from J, with 28 bases between. CDR3: CASSDAPRSRGRGAETQYF. For the CDR3, the DNA is TGCGCCAGCAGTGATGCTCCGCGTTCGAGGGGCCGAGGTGCTGAGACCCAGTACTTC.

V gene TRBV7-2 combines with J gene TRBJ2-2; 7 bases match TRBD1. The V gene end was trimmed by 1 base and the J gene end by 9 bases; junction bases not matched to a gene: 2. The CDR3 has 13 amino acids. Germline CDR1 is SGHTA and CDR2 is FQGNSA. DNA for the CDR3: TGTGCCAGCAGCTTAGGAGGGGGCCGGGAGCTGTTTTTT. Its translation: CASSLGGGRELFF.

This chain joins TRBV18 and TRBJ1-1; no definite D call. The germline V and J ends were trimmed by 2 bases and 1 base, with 8 bases remaining between them. The CDR3 consists of 14 residues. Germline CDR1 KGHSH, CDR2 LQKENI. The CDR3 loop is CASSPRTSNTEAFF. As DNA, the CDR3 is TGTGCCAGCTCACCAAGGACGTCGAACACTGAAGCTTTCTTT.

This chain links TRBV5-4 with TRBJ1-2; D remains ambiguous. V lost 3 bases, J lost 0 bases, and 3 bases lay in between. CDR1 is SGHNT, CDR2 YYREEE, per germline (reference sequence). The CDR3 runs to 12 residues. The chain's CDR3 is CASSSSNYGYTF. CDR3 nucleotide sequence: TGTGCCAGCAGCTCTTCTAACTATGGCTACACCTTC.

The chain is built from TRBV19 and TRBJ1-5, with D unresolved. The germline gives CDR1 LNHDA, CDR2 SQIVND (reference sequence). This CDR3 has 13 amino acids. V was clipped by 1 base and J by 6 bases, with 7 bases between them. Here the CDR3 DNA reads TGTGCCAGTAGTATAGGTCCGTTTCAGCCCCAGCATTTT. Translation gives CASSIGPFQPQHF.

The chain uses TRBV9 and TRBJ2-5, with 8 bases identical to TRBD1. This CDR3 has 15 residues. Looked up from germline, CDR1 is SGDLS and CDR2 is YYNGEE. Unmatched junction bases numbered 6, after V lost 1 base and J lost 4 bases. The DNA of the CDR3 is TGTGCCAGCAGCGTAAGTCAGGGGGCGGGAGAGACCCAGTACTTC. Translated: CASSVSQGAGETQYF.

The chain uses TRBV7-9 and TRBJ1-6; D not resolved. The CDR3 is 15 amino acids. V was cut by 0 bases and J by 10 bases, with 13 bases left in between. Germline lookup yields CDR1 SEHNR and CDR2 FQNEAQ (reference sequence). The CDR3 DNA follows: TGTGCCAGCAGCTTAGCGCGGGAATCAGGCTCACCCCTCCACTTT. Amino acids: CASSLARESGSPLHF.

This clone was detected only once. The junction does not match germline at one end; this may be a read error. The rearrangement uses TRBV7-2 and TRBJ2-5; D is undetermined. Germline CDR1 and CDR2: SGHTA and FQGNSA. This CDR3 is built from 13 residues. CDR3 DNA: TGTGCCAGCAGCTTAGACTATAGACGGACCTTCAACTTC. Translated: CASSLDYRRTFNF.

The chain's CDR3 is CASSQEFKRPEAFF. CDR3 nucleotides: TGCGCCAGCAGCCAAGAGTTCAAGAGGCCCGAAGCTTTCTTT. The rearrangement links TRBV4-1 to TRBJ1-1, with D unresolved. Germline V gene sequence: CDR1 MGHRA, CDR2 YSYEKL. Trimming cost V 0 bases and J 8 bases, with 13 bases left between them. The CDR3 sequence is 14 residues long.

CDR3 bases: TGTGCCAGCAGTTATGGGGGGCTCGGTCAGCCCCAGCATTTT. This gives the protein CASSYGGLGQPQHF. J is TRBJ1-5 and V is TRBV28, with D maybe TRBD1 (6 bases). Germline-derived CDR1 and CDR2 are MDHEN and SYDVKM. This CDR3 has 14 residues. Trimming removed 4 bases from V and 6 bases from J, with 13 bases in between. The whole variable domain, remainder taken from reference TRBV28 and TRBJ1-5, is DVKVTQSSRYLVKRTGEKVFLECVQDMDHENMFWYRQDPGLGLRLIYFSYDVKMKEKGDIPEGYSVSREKKERFSLILESASTNQTSMYLCASSYGGLGQPQHFGDGTRLSIL.

The chain links TRBV19 to TRBJ2-2; 9 nucleotides match TRBD1. V lost 7 bases and J lost 3; bases outside the gene matches: 3. The CDR3 is 14 amino acids. Germline CDR1 reads LNHDA; CDR2 reads SQIVND (reference sequence). DNA for the CDR3: TGTGCCAGTACCAGACAGGGGGACACCGGGGAGCTGTTTTTT. As protein: CASTRQGDTGELFF.

The chain employs TRBV2 and TRBJ1-1; 8 nucleotides align to TRBD1. In germline, CDR1 is SNHLY, CDR2 FYNNEI. V lost 8 bases, J lost 3 bases, and 11 bases stayed unmatched. The CDR3 contains 15 residues. The CDR3, as DNA: TGTGCCAGCGGGGACAGGACAGGGCCGTACACTGAAGCTTTCTTT. Its protein is CASGDRTGPYTEAFF.

The chain links TRBV20-1 to TRBJ2-3; tentative D call: TRBD1 (5 bases). Trimming removed 7 bases at V and 4 bases at J, with 9 bases between. This CDR3 is 11 amino acids long. Germline V gives CDR1 DFQATT, CDR2 SNEGSKA (reference sequence). The CDR3 here is CSVQGADTQYF. The CDR3 coding sequence is TGCAGTGTCCAGGGTGCAGATACGCAGTATTTT.

The rearrangement links TRBV4-3 to TRBJ1-1; 8 positions match TRBD1. The CDR3 is 14 amino acids. The V gene's germline CDR1 is LGHNA and CDR2 YSLEER. Losses at the gene ends were 2 bases for V and 7 bases for J; bases not matched to a gene: 6. The CDR3 nucleotides read TGCGCCAGCAGCCAAAGGACAGGGAATCTTGAAGCTTTCTTT. Its translation: CASSQRTGNLEAFF.

The gene calls are TRBV7-9 and TRBJ1-1, with D possibly matching TRBD1 (5 bases). The CDR3 is 14 amino acids. With 5 bases removed from V and 5 bases from J, the gap between germline ends came to 15 bases. Germline V CDR1 and CDR2: SEHNR, FQNEAQ (reference sequence). DNA for the CDR3: TGTGCCAGCAGCACGGGGGATTTGGGTACTGAAGCTTTCTTT. Encoded protein: CASSTGDLGTEAFF.

The chain links TRBV3-1 (or the pseudogene TRBV3-2) to TRBJ2-7; D is uncertain. Germline-derived CDR1 and CDR2 are LGHDT and YNNKEL (reference sequence). This CDR3 has 14 residues. Trimming removed 4 bases from V and 7 bases from J, with 17 bases in between. CDR3 sequence (DNA): TGTGCCAGCAGCCCCCCGACGCTCCCTCGGGAGCAGTACTTC. Its translation: CASSPPTLPREQYF.